These 3 T cell receptor beta chains were all obtained from the same sample, sequenced in a study of shared clonotypes between healthy human individuals. Assay: immunoSEQ multiplex PCR; the TCRdb copy retains only in-frame clones and omits some. The table records over a million clones, 75% to 85% of them present only once. The sample taken for sequencing was memory CD4+ T cells from PBMCs. Subset indicated: CD45RA-negative fraction. These receptors all stem from a man younger than 30 in good health. Some clones in this sample may be carry-over from other donors' samples.

This sequence joins TRBV5-1 and TRBJ1-5; D unclear. Trimming removed 3 bases from V and 5 bases from J, with 9 bases in between. The CDR3 consists of 13 residues. Germline V gene data show CDR1 as SGHRS and CDR2 as YFSETQ. CDR3 in amino acids: CASSSGPDQPQHF. The CDR3 DNA follows: TGCGCCAGCAGCTCCGGGCCCGATCAGCCCCAGCATTTT.

The CDR3 DNA is TGCGCCAGCAGTCGGGACGCGAGCTCTGGAAACACCATATATTTT. Protein sequence: CASSRDASSGNTIYF. The V and J genes are TRBV5-1 and TRBJ1-3; TRBD1 might be the D (5 bases). The CDR3 is made up of 15 amino acids. V was pared by 5 bases and J by 0 bases, with 12 bases between. CDR1 SGHRS and CDR2 YFSETQ come from the germline V gene.

The count of this clone is one. The chain links TRBV9 to TRBJ2-7, with 10 nucleotides matching TRBD2. In germline, CDR1 is SGDLS, CDR2 YYNGEE. With V trimmed by 0 bases and J by 4 bases, 4 bases remained unmatched. The CDR3 is made up of 15 amino acids. CDR3 sequence: CASSVELAGWYEQYF. CDR3 DNA sequence: TGTGCCAGCAGCGTAGAACTAGCGGGATGGTACGAGCAGTACTTC.